These T cell receptor beta chains were read from a single sample in a study of T-cell reconstitution after alpha-beta-depleted transplantation in children. From the PCR reads, TCRdb called clonotypes with MiXCR, one entry per CDR3 protein. The data show about 540,000 distinct CDR3 sequences, with 15% to 20% seen just once and less than 4% held by the top ten. The source was PBMCs from the stem cell graft donor, collected from the stem cell graft. These receptors originate from a human donor who donated a stem cell graft to a child with acute lymphoblastic leukemia. Each CDR3 is given with its conserved first and last residue. D genes are given only for firm matches. The size of a clone is reported for some rows only, either as once, few or many, or as a class for expanded clones.

j_gene | abundance | v_gene | d_gene | CDR3aa | CDR3nt
TRBJ2-7 | . | TRBV27 | . | CASSARNRVSVHEQYF | TGTGCCAGCAGTGCCCGCAACAGGGTGTCCGTCCACGAGCAGTACTTC
TRBJ2-3 | many | TRBV7-9 | . | CASSFVQRTDTQYF | TGTGCCAGCAGCTTCGTACAGCGCACAGATACGCAGTATTTT
TRBJ1-5 | . | TRBV5-1 | . | CASSLQGVGQPQHF | TGCGCCAGCAGCTTACAGGGTGTTGGGCAGCCCCAGCATTTT
TRBJ1-3 | few | TRBV5-1 | . | CASRATAGNTIYF | TGCGCCAGCAGGGCCACGGCTGGAAACACCATATATTTT
TRBJ1-2 | . | TRBV12-3/TRBV12-4 | . | CASRPGVQSHYGYTF | TGTGCCAGCAGGCCAGGGGTCCAGAGCCACTATGGCTACACCTTC
TRBJ2-1 | few | TRBV6-5 | . | CASSYSDHFSYNEQFF | TGTGCCAGCAGTTACTCGGATCATTTCTCCTACAATGAGCAGTTCTTC
TRBJ1-1 | few | TRBV7-9 | TRBD1 | CASSDHRGMNTEAFF | TGTGCCAGCAGCGACCACAGGGGGATGAACACTGAAGCTTTCTTT
TRBJ2-7 | . | TRBV29-1 | TRBD2 | CSVLGAGGWRGEQYF | TGCAGCGTACTAGGAGCGGGAGGTTGGCGGGGGGAGCAGTACTTC
TRBJ2-7 | . | TRBV5-1 | . | CASSLVVSGEQYF | TGCGCCAGCAGCTTGGTTGTCTCCGGCGAGCAGTACTTC
TRBJ2-4 | . | TRBV4-1 | . | CASSSNRGRGLAKNIQYF | TGCGCCAGCAGCTCCAATCGCGGGCGGGGTCTAGCCAAAAACATTCAGTACTTC
TRBJ2-7 | few | TRBV5-1 | . | CASRGMSYEQYF | TGCGCCAGCAGGGGAATGTCCTACGAGCAGTACTTC
TRBJ2-7 | . | TRBV20-1 | . | CSAVSPGQTPYEQYF | TGCAGTGCCGTTAGCCCGGGCCAGACTCCCTACGAGCAGTACTTC
TRBJ1-2 | few | TRBV12-3/TRBV12-4 | . | CASSQRAGSWGGYTF | TGTGCCAGCAGCCAACGGGCAGGGAGTTGGGGTGGCTACACCTTC
TRBJ2-1 | . | TRBV5-4 | TRBD2 | CASSLTGGLRGEQFF | TGTGCCAGCAGCTTGACGGGAGGACTGCGGGGGGAGCAGTTCTTC
TRBJ2-1 | . | TRBV11-2 | TRBD2 | CASSLVTSSDEQFF | TGTGCCAGCAGCTTAGTGACTAGCTCTGATGAGCAGTTCTTC
TRBJ2-7 | . | TRBV27 | TRBD1 | CASSFYRGNEQYF | TGTGCCAGCAGTTTCTACAGGGGCAACGAGCAGTACTTC
TRBJ2-1 | few | TRBV7-9 | TRBD2 | CASSPTFSSGANNEQFF | TGTGCCAGCAGCCCAACCTTTTCTAGCGGGGCTAACAATGAGCAGTTCTTC
TRBJ2-7 | few | TRBV7-2 | TRBD2 | CASSLGLAGVNAYEQYF | TGTGCCAGCAGCTTAGGGCTAGCGGGAGTAAATGCCTACGAGCAGTACTTC
TRBJ2-3 | few | TRBV7-6 | . | CASSLEVLPTDTQYF | TGTGCCAGCAGCTTAGAGGTACTCCCCACAGATACGCAGTATTTT
TRBJ2-7 | . | TRBV27 | . | CASRTTGLLYEQYF | TGTGCCAGCAGGACCACGGGACTCCTCTACGAGCAGTACTTC
TRBJ1-4 | . | TRBV2 | TRBD1 | CTSWPGQPNEKLFF | TGTACCAGCTGGCCGGGACAGCCGAATGAAAAACTGTTTTTT
TRBJ1-4 | few | TRBV7-9 | . | CASSRDLAEKLFF | TGTGCCAGCAGCCGGGACCTCGCTGAAAAACTGTTTTTT
TRBJ2-2 | many | TRBV5-1 | . | CASSLNRLVTNTGELFF | TGCGCCAGCAGCTTGAACAGGCTCGTAACGAACACCGGGGAGCTGTTTTTT
TRBJ2-7 | few | TRBV12-3/TRBV12-4 | TRBD2 | CASSEGLAGDYEQYF | TGTGCCAGCAGTGAGGGACTAGCGGGAGATTACGAGCAGTACTTC
TRBJ2-2 | few | TRBV9 | . | CASQGGGRGNTGELFF | TGTGCCAGCCAAGGGGGGGGGAGGGGGAACACCGGGGAGCTGTTTTTT
TRBJ1-5 | . | TRBV6-5 | . | CASINRERSQPQHF | TGTGCCAGCATTAACAGGGAAAGGAGTCAGCCCCAGCATTTT
TRBJ2-7 | . | TRBV20-1 | . | CSASAGQGLAYEQYF | TGCAGTGCTAGTGCCGGGCAGGGTCTGGCCTACGAGCAGTACTTC